This TCR beta chain was captured by sequencing in a study of cytomegalovirus exposure and HLA in healthy donors. The PCR employed 60 Vbeta primers together with 13 Jbeta primers. Assay used: immunoSEQ multiplex PCR; TCRdb lists only in-frame clones, some missing. The table includes under 150,000 clones, over 75% detected once. Trimming left V 2 bases short and J 8 bases short, with 22 bases between. This CDR3 spans 17 amino acids. CDR1 is PRHDT, CDR2 FYEKMQ, per germline (reference sequence). Study-level results: In a later analysis, across HLA loci, associated TCR counts were highest for DRB1, lowest for HLA-C.

On this clone itself: Its target is unknown.

The material sequenced was PBMCs. The receptor was derived from a boy under 18 in good health and CMV-seronegative. The J gene is TRBJ2-1, the V gene TRBV13; D may be TRBD2 (7 bases). In nucleotides, the CDR3 is TGTGCCAGCAGCTTATCAGGCCAACTGGGAGGGGGGGATGAGCAGTTCTTC. Amino acids: CASSLSGQLGGGDEQFF.